Here is one TCR beta chain with its context. Libraries were prepared by immunoSEQ multiplex PCR; TCRdb keeps only in-frame clonotypes and omits some of them. The profile shows about 140,000 clones, 70% to 90% of them singletons. These data are taken from a study of blood T cell repertoires in COVID-19. For the study at large: Acute-phase and convalescent COVID-19 samples originated in the United States, Italy and Spain.

Germline values: CDR1 SNHLY, CDR2 FYNNEI. The CDR3 has 17 amino acids. V gave up 7 bases and J gave up 0 bases; unmatched junction bases: 11. The gene calls are TRBV2 and TRBJ1-4; TRBD1 matches at 7 bases. This receptor was identified in a human donor in a cohort sampled during active COVID-19. The sample comprised peripheral blood. The CDR3: CASTLAGGIATNEKLFF. Written as DNA, the CDR3 is TGTGCCAGCACTTTGGCAGGGGGGATAGCAACTAATGAAAAACTGTTTTTT.